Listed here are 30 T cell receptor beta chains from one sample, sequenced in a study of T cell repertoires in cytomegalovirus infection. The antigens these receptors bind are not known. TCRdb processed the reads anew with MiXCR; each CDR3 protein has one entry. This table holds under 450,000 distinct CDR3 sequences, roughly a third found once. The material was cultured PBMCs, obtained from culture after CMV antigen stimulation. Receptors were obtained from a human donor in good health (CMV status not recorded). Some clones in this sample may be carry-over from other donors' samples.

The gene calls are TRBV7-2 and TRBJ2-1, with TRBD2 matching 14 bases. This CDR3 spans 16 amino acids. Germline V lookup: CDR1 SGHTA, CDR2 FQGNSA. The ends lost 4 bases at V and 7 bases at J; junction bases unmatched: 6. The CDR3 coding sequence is TGTGCCAGCAGCTCCGGGACTAGCGGGAGCTTTAATGAGCAGTTCTTC. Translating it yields CASSSGTSGSFNEQFF.

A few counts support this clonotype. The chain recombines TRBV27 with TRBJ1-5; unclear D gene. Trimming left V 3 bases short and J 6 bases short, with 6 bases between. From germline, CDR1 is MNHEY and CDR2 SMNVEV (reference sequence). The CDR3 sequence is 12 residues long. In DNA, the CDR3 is TGTGCCAGCAGTTTCTTGGGTCAGCCCCAGCATTTT. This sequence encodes CASSFLGQPQHF.

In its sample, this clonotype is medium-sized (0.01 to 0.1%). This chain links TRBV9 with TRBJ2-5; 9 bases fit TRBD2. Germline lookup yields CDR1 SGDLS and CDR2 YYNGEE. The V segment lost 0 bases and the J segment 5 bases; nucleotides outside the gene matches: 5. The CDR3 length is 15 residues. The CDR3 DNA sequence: TGTGCCAGCAGCGTAGGTAGCGGGAGAGGGGAGACCCAGTACTTC. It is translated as CASSVGSGRGETQYF.

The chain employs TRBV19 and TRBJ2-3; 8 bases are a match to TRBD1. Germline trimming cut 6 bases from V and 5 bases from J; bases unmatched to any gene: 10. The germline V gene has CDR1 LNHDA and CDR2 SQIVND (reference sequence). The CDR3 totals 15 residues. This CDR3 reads CASRRPGGTIDTQYF. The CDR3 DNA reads TGTGCCAGTAGGCGCCCAGGGGGCACCATAGATACGCAGTATTTT.

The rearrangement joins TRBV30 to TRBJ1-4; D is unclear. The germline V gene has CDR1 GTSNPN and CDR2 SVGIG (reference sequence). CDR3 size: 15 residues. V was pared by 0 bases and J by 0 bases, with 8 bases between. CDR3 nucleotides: TGTGCCTGGAGTGTAAAGCGAGCAACTAATGAAAAACTGTTTTTT. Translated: CAWSVKRATNEKLFF.

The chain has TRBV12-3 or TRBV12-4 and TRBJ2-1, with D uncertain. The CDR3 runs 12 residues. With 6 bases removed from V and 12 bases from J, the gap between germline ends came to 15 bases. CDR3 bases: TGTGCCAGCAGCCCGATACCGGGTGTGCAGTTCTTC. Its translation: CASSPIPGVQFF.

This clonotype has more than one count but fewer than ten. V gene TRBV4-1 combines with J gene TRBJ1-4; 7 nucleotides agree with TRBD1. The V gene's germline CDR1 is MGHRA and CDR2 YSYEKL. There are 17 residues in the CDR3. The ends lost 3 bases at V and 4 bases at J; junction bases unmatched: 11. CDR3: CASSQVVRGRVNEKLFF. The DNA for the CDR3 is TGCGCCAGCAGCCAGGTGGTTAGGGGGCGAGTTAATGAAAAACTGTTTTTT.

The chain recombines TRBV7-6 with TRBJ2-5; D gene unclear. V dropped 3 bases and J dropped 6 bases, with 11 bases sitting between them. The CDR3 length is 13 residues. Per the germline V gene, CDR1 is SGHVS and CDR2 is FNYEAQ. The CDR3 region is CASSFNEDKTQYF. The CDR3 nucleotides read TGTGCCAGCAGCTTTAATGAGGATAAGACCCAGTACTTC.

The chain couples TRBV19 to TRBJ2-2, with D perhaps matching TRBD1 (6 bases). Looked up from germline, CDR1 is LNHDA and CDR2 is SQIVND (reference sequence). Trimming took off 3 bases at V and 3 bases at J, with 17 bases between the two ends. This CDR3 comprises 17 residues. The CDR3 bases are TGTGCCAGTAGTATGGAGTCGGTGGGGGCGGACACCGGGGAGCTGTTTTTT. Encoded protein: CASSMESVGADTGELFF.

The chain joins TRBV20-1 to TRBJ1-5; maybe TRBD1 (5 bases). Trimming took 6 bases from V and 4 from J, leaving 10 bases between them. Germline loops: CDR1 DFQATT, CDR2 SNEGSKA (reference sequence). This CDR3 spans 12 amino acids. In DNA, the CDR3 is TGCAGTGCCGCACGACAGAATCAGCCCCAGCATTTT. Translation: CSAARQNQPQHF.

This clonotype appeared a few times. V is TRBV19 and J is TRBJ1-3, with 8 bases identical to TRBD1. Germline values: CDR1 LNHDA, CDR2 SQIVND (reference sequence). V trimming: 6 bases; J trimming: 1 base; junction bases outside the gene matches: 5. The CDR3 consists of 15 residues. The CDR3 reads CASRAQGGSGNTIYF. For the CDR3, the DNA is TGTGCCAGTAGGGCACAGGGGGGGTCTGGAAACACCATATATTTT. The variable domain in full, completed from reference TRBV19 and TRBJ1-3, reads DGGITQSPKYLFRKEGQNVTLSCEQNLNHDAMYWYRQDPGQGLRLIYYSQIVNDFQKGDIAEGYSVSREKKESFPLTVTSAQKNPTAFYLCASRAQGGSGNTIYFGEGSWLTVV.

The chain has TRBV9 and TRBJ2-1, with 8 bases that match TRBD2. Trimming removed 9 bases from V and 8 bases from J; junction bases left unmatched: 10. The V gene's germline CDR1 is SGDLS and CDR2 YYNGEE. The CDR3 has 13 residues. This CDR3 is CATGREARDEQFF. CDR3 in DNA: TGTGCCACTGGGCGGGAGGCCCGGGATGAGCAGTTCTTC.

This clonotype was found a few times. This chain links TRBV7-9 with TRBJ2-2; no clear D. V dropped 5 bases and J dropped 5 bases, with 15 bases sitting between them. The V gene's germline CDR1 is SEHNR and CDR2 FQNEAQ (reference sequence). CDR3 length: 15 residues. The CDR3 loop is CASSQTRPSTGELFF. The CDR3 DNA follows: TGTGCCAGCAGCCAGACCCGGCCCTCAACCGGGGAGCTGTTTTTT.

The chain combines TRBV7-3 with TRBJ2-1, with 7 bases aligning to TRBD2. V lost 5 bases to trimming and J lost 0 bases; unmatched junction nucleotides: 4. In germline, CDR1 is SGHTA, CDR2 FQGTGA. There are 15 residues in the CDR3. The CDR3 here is CASSQLASSYNEQFF. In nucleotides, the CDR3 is TGTGCCAGCAGCCAACTAGCGAGCTCCTACAATGAGCAGTTCTTC.

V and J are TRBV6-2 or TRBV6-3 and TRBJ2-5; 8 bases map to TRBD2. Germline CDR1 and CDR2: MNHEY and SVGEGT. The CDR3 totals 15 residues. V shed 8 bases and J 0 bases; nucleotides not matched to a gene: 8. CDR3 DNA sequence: TGTGCCAGCGAATCAGCGGGAGCGTACCAAGAGACCCAGTACTTC. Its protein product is CASESAGAYQETQYF.

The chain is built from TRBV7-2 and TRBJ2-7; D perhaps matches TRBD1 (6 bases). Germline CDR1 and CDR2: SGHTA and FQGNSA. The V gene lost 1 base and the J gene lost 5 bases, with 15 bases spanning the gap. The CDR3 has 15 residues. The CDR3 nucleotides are TGTGCCAGCAGCTTAGGAGGGGGATCGGCACACGAGCAGTACTTC. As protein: CASSLGGGSAHEQYF. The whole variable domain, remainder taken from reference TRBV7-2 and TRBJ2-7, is GAGVSQSPSNKVTEKGKDVELRCDPISGHTALYWYRQSLGQGLEFLIYFQGNSAPDKSGLPSDRFSAERTGGSVSTLTIQRTQQEDSAVYLCASSLGGGSAHEQYFGPGTRLTVT.

The CDR3 DNA follows: TGTGCCAGCAGTTTTTGGGACAGGGCTAATGAAAAACTGTTTTTT. Amino acid sequence: CASSFWDRANEKLFF. The J gene is TRBJ1-4, the V gene TRBV12-3 or TRBV12-4; 9 bases align to TRBD1. The CDR3 consists of 15 residues. The V and J ends lost 3 bases and 3 bases, in that order; junction bases with no gene match: 2.

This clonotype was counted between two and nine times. Here the CDR3 DNA reads TGTGCCAGCAGTGGACTGGGTTATCTCGGAGCTTTCTTT. It is translated as CASSGLGYLGAFF. This chain links TRBV12-3 or TRBV12-4 with TRBJ1-1; D gene ambiguous. Trimming stripped 5 bases from V and 10 bases from J, with 17 bases between. The CDR3 sequence is 13 residues long.

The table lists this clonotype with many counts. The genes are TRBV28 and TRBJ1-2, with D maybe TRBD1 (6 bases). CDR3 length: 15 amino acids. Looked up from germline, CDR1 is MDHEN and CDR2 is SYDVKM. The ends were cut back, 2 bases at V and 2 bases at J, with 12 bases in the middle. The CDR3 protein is CASSLGQISNYGYTF. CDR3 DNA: TGTGCCAGCAGTTTAGGACAGATATCAAACTATGGCTACACCTTC.

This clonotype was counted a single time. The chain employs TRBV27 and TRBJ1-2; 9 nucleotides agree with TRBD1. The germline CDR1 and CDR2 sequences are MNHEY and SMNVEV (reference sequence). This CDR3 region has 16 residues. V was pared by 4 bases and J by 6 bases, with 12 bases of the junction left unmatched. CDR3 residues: CASSSPTGGASNGYTF. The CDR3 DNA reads TGTGCCAGCAGTTCGCCCACAGGGGGCGCGTCTAATGGCTACACCTTC.

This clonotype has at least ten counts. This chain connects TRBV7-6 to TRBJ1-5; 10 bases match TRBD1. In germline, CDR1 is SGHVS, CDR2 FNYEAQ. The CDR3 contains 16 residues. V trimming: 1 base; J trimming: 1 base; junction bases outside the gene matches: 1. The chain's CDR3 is CASSLGTGGSNQPQHF. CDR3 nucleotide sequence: TGTGCCAGCAGCTTAGGGACAGGGGGGAGCAATCAGCCCCAGCATTTT.

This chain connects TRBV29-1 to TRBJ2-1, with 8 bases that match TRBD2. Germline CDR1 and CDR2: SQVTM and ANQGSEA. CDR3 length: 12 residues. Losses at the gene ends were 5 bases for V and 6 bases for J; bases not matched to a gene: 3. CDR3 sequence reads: CSVKREFNEQFF. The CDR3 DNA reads TGCAGCGTTAAGCGGGAGTTCAATGAGCAGTTCTTC.

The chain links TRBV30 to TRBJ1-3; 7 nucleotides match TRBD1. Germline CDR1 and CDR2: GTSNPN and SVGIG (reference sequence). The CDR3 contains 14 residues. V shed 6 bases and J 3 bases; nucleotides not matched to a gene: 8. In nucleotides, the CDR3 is TGTGCCTGCAGAGAAGACAGGGTTGGAAACACCATATATTTT. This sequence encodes CACREDRVGNTIYF. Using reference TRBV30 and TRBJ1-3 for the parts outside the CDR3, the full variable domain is SQTIHQWPATLVQPVGSPLSLECTVEGTSNPNLYWYRQAAGRGLQLLFYSVGIGQISSEVPQNLSASRPQDRQFILSSKKLLLSDSGFYLCACREDRVGNTIYFGEGSWLTVV.

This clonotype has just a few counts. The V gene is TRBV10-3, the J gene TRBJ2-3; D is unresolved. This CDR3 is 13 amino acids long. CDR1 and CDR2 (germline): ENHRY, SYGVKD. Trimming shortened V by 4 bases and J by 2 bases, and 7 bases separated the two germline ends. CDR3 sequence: CAISVADTDTQYF. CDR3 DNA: TGTGCCATCAGTGTGGCAGACACAGATACGCAGTATTTT.

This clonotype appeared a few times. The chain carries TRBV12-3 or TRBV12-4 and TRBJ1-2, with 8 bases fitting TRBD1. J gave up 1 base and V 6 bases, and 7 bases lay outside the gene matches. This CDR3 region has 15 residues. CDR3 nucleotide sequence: TGTGCCAGCAGCATTCGGACAGGGAATAACTATGGCTACACCTTC. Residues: CASSIRTGNNYGYTF.

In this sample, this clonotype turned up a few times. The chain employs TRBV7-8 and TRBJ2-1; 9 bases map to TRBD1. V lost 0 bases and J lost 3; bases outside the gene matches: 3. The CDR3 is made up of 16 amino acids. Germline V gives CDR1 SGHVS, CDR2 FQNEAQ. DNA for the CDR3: TGTGCCAGCAGCTTAGCCTGGACAGGGGACTACAATGAGCAGTTCTTC. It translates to CASSLAWTGDYNEQFF.

CDR3 DNA: TGTGCCAGCAGCTCAGGGACAGAGCGTAATCAGCCCCAGCATTTT. It specifies CASSSGTERNQPQHF. The chain combines TRBV7-2 with TRBJ1-5; 7 bases fit TRBD1. V was clipped by 4 bases and J by 4 bases; unmatched bases: 7. This CDR3 has 15 residues. The germline V gene has CDR1 SGHTA and CDR2 FQGNSA.

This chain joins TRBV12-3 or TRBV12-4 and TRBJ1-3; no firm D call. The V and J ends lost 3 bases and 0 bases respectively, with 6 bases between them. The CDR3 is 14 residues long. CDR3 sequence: CASSFEDSGNTIYF. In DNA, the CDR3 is TGTGCCAGCAGTTTTGAAGACTCTGGAAACACCATATATTTT.

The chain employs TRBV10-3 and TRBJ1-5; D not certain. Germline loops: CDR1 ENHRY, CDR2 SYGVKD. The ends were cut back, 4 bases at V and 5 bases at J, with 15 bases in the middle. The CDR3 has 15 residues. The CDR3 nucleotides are TGTGCCATCAGTGCCGAGGACTCGGGCCATCAGCCCCAGCATTTT. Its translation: CAISAEDSGHQPQHF.

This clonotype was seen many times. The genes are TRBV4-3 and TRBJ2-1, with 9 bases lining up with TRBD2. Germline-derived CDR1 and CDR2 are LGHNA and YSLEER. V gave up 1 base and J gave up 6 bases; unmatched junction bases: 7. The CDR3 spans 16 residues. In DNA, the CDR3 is TGCGCCAGCAGCCAAGGGGCCAGCGGGAGGCTCAATGAGCAGTTCTTC. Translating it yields CASSQGASGRLNEQFF.